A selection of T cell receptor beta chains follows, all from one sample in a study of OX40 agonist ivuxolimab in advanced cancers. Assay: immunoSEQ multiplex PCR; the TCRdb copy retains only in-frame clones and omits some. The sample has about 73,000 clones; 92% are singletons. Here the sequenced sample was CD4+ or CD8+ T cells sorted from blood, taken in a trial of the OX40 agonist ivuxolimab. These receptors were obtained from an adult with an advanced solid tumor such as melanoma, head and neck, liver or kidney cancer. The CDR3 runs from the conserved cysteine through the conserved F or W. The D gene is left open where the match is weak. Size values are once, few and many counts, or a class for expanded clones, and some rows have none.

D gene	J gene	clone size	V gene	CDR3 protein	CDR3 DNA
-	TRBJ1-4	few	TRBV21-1	CASSKVGGPPDWDEKLFF	TGTGCCAGCAGCAAAGTAGGAGGGCCGCCTGATTGGGATGAAAAACTGTTTTTT
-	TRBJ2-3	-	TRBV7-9	CASSLNRGTDTQYF	TGTGCCAGCAGCCTGAACAGGGGCACAGATACGCAGTATTTT
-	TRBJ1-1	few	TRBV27	CASSLGTEAFF	TGTGCCAGCAGTTTGGGCACTGAAGCTTTCTTT
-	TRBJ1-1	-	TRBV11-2	CASSSREKLASSTEAFF	TGTGCCAGCAGCTCTCGGGAAAAACTGGCATCCAGCACTGAAGCTTTCTTT
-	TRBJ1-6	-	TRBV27	CASSLWGPNSPLHF	TGTGCCAGCAGTTTGTGGGGGCCTAATTCACCCCTCCACTTT
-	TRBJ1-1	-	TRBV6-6	CASQLLGNLNTEAFF	TGTGCCTCCCAACTGCTCGGCAACTTGAACACTGAAGCTTTCTTT
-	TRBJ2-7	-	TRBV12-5	CASGLAEGYYEQYF	TGTGCTAGTGGCCTGGCCGAAGGTTACTACGAGCAGTACTTC
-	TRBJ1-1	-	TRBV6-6	CASSSTSTQNTEAFF	TGTGCCAGCAGCTCTACTTCTACACAGAACACTGAAGCTTTCTTT
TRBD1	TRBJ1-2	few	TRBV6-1	CASSEALGTGAYGYTF	TGTGCCAGCAGTGAAGCGCTGGGGACAGGAGCTTATGGCTACACCTTC
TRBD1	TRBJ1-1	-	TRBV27	CASRWTGDEAFF	TGTGCCAGCAGATGGACAGGGGATGAAGCTTTCTTT
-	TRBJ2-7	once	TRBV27	CASSLSVGSLYEQYF	TGTGCCAGCAGTTTATCGGTGGGGAGTCTGTACGAGCAGTACTTC
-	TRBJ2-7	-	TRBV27	CASSLGGKLEQYF	TGTGCCAGCAGTTTAGGGGGAAAGTTAGAGCAGTACTTC
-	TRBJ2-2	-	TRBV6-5	CASSSNTGELFF	TGTGCCAGCAGCAGCAACACCGGGGAGCTGTTTTTT
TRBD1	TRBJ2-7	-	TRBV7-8	CASSSYRGRLHEQYF	TGTGCCAGCAGCTCGTACAGGGGGCGCCTCCACGAGCAGTACTTC
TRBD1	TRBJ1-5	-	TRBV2	CASSDPGQGFNQPQHF	TGTGCCAGCAGTGATCCGGGACAGGGGTTCAATCAGCCCCAGCATTTT
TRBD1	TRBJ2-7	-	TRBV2	CALRGGPRNAYEQYF	TGTGCCCTAAGAGGGGGCCCGCGCAATGCCTACGAGCAGTACTTC
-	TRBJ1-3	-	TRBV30	CAWSGSFGNTIYF	TGTGCCTGGAGTGGAAGTTTCGGAAACACCATATATTTT
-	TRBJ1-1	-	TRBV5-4	CASSLWTAAEAFF	TGTGCCAGCAGCCTTTGGACGGCCGCTGAAGCTTTCTTT
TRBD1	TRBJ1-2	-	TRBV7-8	CASSLIQGDYGYTF	TGTGCCAGCAGCTTGATACAGGGGGACTATGGCTACACCTTC
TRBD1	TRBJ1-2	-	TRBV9	CASSGGWDRDYGYTF	TGTGCCAGCAGCGGGGGCTGGGACAGGGACTATGGCTACACCTTC
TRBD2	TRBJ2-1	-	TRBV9	CASSAIAGGAYNEQFF	TGTGCCAGCAGCGCAATAGCGGGGGGGGCCTACAATGAGCAGTTCTTC
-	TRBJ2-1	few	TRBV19	CASSIDSSNEQFF	TGTGCCAGTAGTATAGACAGCTCCAATGAGCAGTTCTTC